This TCR beta chain was recorded in a study of CD8 T cells in ankylosing spondylitis. Losses at the gene ends were 6 bases for V and 4 bases for J; bases not matched to a gene: 3. This CDR3 region has 12 residues. Germline V gives CDR1 SQVTM, CDR2 ANQGSEA. General study points: Disease-linked clones reportedly concentrated significantly in matched ankylosing spondylitis synovial fluid. Ankylosing spondylitis blood seemed to carry a telltale TCR beta motif made of eight highly homologous variants. In synovial fluid and blood from reactive arthritis, some motif variants were previously reported.

This clonotype has a handful of counts. The antigen remains undetermined. Libraries of TCR beta came from quantitative 5'-RACE with molecular barcodes. Each CDR3 protein gets one entry after TCRdb re-called the 5' RACE reads with MiXCR. The repertoire holds more than 150,000 distinct CDR3 sequences, approximately 12% seen once, with 8% to 13% in the top ten. This rearrangement joins TRBV29-1 to TRBJ2-7; 10 bases are a match to TRBD1. The sequence came from a female donor with ankylosing spondylitis or in good health (not recorded which). Sequencing was done on a sample of blood, either unsorted or a sorted T cell fraction (not recorded which). This CDR3 reads CSVRTGGYEQYF. The CDR3 DNA sequence: TGCAGCGTCCGGACAGGGGGTTACGAGCAGTACTTC.